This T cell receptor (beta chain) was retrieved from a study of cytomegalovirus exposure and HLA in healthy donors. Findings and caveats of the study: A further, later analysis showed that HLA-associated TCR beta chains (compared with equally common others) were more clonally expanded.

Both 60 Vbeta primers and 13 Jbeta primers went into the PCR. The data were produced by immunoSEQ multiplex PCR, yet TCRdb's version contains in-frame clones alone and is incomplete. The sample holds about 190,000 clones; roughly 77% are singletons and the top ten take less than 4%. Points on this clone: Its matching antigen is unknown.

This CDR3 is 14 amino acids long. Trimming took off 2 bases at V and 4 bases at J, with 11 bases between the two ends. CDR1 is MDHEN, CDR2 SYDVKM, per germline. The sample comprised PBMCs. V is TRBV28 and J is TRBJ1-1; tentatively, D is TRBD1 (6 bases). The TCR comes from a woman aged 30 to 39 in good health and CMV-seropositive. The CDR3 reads CASSLQGTGTEAFF. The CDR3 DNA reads TGTGCCAGCAGTTTACAGGGGACGGGCACTGAAGCTTTCTTT.